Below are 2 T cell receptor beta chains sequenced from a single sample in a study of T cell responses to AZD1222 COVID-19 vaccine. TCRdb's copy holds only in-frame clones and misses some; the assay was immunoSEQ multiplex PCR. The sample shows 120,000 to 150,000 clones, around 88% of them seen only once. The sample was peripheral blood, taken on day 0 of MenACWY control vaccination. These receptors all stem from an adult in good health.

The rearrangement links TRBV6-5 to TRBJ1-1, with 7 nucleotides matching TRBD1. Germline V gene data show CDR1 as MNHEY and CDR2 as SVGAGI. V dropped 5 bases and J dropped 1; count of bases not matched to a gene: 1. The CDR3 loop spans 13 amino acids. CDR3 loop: CASSRQGNTEAFF. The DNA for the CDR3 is TGTGCCAGCAGTCGACAGGGGAACACTGAAGCTTTCTTT.

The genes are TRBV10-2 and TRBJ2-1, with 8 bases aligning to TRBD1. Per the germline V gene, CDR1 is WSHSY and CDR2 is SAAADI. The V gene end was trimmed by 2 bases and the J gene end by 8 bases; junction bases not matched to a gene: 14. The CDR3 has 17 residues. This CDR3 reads CASSETRTGPVIDEQFF. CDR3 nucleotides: TGCGCCAGCAGTGAGACTCGGACAGGGCCGGTCATCGATGAGCAGTTCTTC.